This T cell receptor beta chain was obtained from a study of blood T cell repertoires in COVID-19. Sequenced by immunoSEQ multiplex PCR; TCRdb stores in-frame clones only, minus some. Of 470,000 or so clones listed, around 89% are singletons. Deletions cut 7 bases from V and 2 bases from J, with 14 bases between. The CDR3 runs to 15 residues. Germline CDR1 LNHDA, CDR2 SQIVND (reference sequence). Sequenced material: peripheral blood. V gene TRBV19 combines with J gene TRBJ2-2; D might be TRBD1 (5 bases). This TCR was sampled from a woman in her 30s with acute or convalescent COVID-19. This CDR3 is CASKWGRVNTGELFF. The CDR3 DNA reads TGTGCCAGTAAATGGGGCAGGGTTAACACCGGGGAGCTGTTTTTT.